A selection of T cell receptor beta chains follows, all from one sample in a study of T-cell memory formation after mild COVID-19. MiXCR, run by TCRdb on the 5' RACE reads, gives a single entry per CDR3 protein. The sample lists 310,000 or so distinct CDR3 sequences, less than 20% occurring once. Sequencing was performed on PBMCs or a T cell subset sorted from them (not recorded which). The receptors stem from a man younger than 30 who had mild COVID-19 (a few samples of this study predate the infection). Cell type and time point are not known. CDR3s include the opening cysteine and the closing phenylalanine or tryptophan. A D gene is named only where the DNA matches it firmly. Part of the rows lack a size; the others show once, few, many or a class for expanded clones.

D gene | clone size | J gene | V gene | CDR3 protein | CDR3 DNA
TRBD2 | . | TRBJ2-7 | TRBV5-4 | CASSSWATSGGYEQYF | TGTGCCAGCAGCTCATGGGCTACTAGCGGGGGGTACGAGCAGTACTTC
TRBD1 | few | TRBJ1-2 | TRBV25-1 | CASSPTGVLYGYTF | TGTGCCAGCAGCCCGACAGGGGTCCTCTATGGCTACACCTTC
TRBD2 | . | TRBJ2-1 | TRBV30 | CAWSVAGEQFF | TGTGCCTGGAGTGTAGCGGGGGAGCAGTTCTTC
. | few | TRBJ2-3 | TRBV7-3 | CASSLTSFFTDTQYF | TGTGCCAGCAGCTTAACCAGCTTTTTCACAGATACGCAGTATTTT
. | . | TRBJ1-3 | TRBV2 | CASSDYQGLGNTIYF | TGTGCCAGCAGTGATTACCAGGGTCTTGGAAACACCATATATTTT
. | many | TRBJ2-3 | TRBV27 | CASSLSDTADTQYF | TGTGCCAGCAGTTTATCCGACACGGCAGATACGCAGTATTTT
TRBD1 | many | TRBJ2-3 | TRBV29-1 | CSAVDRGRADTQYF | TGCAGCGCCGTTGACAGGGGTAGGGCAGATACGCAGTATTTT
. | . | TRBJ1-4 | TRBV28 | CDSSLTTNEKLFF | TGTGACAGCAGTTTAACCACTAATGAAAAACTGTTTTTT
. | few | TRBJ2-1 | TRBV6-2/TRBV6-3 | CASSALRGDTANEQFF | TGTGCCAGCAGTGCGCTTCGCGGCGACACCGCCAATGAGCAGTTCTTC
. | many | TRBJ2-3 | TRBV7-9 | CASSITFRGTQYF | TGTGCCAGCAGCATCACTTTCCGGGGTACGCAGTATTTT
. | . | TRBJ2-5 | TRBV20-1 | CSARVWDQETQYF | TGCAGTGCTAGAGTTTGGGATCAAGAGACCCAGTACTTC
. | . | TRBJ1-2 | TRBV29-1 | CSARFGVGYGYTF | TGCAGCGCTCGCTTTGGGGTGGGCTATGGCTACACCTTC
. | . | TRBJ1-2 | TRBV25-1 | CASSFGRGYTF | TGTGCCAGCAGTTTCGGACGAGGCTACACCTTC
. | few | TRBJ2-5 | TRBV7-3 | CASSRTSSETQYF | TGTGCCAGCAGCCGGACCAGCTCAGAGACCCAGTACTTC
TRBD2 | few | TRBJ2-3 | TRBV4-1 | CASSQAYSGFDTDTQYF | TGCGCCAGCAGCCAAGCCTATAGCGGGTTCGACACAGATACGCAGTATTTT
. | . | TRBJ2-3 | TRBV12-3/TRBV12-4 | CASGLDSVTDTQYF | TGTGCCAGCGGCCTAGACAGTGTCACAGATACGCAGTATTTT
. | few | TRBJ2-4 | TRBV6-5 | CASSYSPVAKNIQYF | TGTGCCAGCAGTTACTCGCCCGTAGCCAAAAACATTCAGTACTTC
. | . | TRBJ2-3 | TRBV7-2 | CASSSPSDTQYF | TGTGCCAGCAGCAGCCCTTCGGATACGCAGTATTTT
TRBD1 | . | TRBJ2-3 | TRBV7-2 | CASSLGGQGSTDTQYF | TGTGCCAGCAGCTTAGGGGGACAGGGGAGCACAGATACGCAGTATTTT
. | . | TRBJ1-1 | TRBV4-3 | CASSQDRGAGTEAFF | TGCGCCAGCAGCCAAGATCGCGGGGCAGGGACTGAAGCTTTCTTT
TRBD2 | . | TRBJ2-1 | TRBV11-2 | CASSPIAGRNNEQFF | TGTGCCAGCAGCCCTATAGCGGGGAGAAACAATGAGCAGTTCTTC
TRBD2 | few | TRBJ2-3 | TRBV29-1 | CSAVPFSGGNTQYF | TGCAGCGCCGTACCGTTTAGCGGGGGGAATACGCAGTATTTT
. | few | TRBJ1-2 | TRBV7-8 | CASSLWRIPYGYTF | TGTGCCAGCAGCTTGTGGCGCATCCCCTATGGCTACACCTTC
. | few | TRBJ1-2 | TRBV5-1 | CASSLGQNNYGYTF | TGCGCCAGCAGCTTGGGTCAAAATAACTATGGCTACACCTTC
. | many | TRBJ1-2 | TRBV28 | CASSYTQGTGYTF | TGTGCCAGCAGCTACACTCAGGGGACTGGCTACACCTTC
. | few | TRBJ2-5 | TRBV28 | CASSIVGQETQYF | TGTGCCAGCAGTATAGTTGGACAAGAGACCCAGTACTTC
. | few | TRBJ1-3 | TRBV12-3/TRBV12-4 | CASRRTGSRNTIYF | TGTGCCAGCAGGCGAACGGGAAGTAGAAACACCATATATTTT
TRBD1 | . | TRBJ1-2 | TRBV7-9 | CASSSTGGADYGYTF | TGTGCCAGCAGCTCGACAGGGGGCGCGGACTATGGCTACACCTTC
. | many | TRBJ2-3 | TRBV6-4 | CASSDGEGTDTQYF | TGTGCCAGCAGTGACGGGGAGGGCACAGATACGCAGTATTTT
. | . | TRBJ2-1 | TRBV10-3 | CAMGTPGSEQFF | TGTGCCATGGGGACCCCTGGCTCTGAGCAGTTCTTC
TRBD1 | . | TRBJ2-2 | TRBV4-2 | CASSQDETGGLDGELFF | TGTGCCAGCAGCCAAGATGAGACAGGGGGCTTGGACGGGGAGCTGTTTTTT
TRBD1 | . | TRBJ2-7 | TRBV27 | CASADRGLYEQYF | TGTGCCAGCGCAGACAGGGGGCTCTACGAGCAGTACTTC
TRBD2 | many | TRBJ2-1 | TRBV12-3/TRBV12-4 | CASSTSGGEQFF | TGTGCCAGCAGCACTAGCGGGGGGGAGCAGTTCTTC
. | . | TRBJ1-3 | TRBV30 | CAWRGSGNTIYF | TGTGCCTGGAGAGGCTCTGGAAACACCATATATTTT
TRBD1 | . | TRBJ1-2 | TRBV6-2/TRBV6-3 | CASRLTGRPDGYTF | TGTGCCAGCCGCTTGACAGGGCGCCCGGATGGCTACACCTTC
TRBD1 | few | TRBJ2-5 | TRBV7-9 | CASSSQGAKETQYF | TGTGCCAGCAGCTCGCAGGGGGCGAAGGAGACCCAGTACTTC
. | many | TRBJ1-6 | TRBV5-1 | CASSLKMDSPLHF | TGCGCCAGCAGCTTGAAGATGGACTCACCCCTCCACTTT
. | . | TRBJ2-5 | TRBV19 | CASSIGDGYQETQYF | TGTGCCAGTAGTATAGGGGACGGGTACCAAGAGACCCAGTACTTC
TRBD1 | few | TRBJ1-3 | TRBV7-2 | CASSFTGGTGNTIYF | TGTGCCAGCAGCTTCACAGGGGGTACTGGAAACACCATATATTTT
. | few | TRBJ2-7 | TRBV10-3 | CATIPGEGAYEQYF | TGTGCCACTATACCAGGGGAAGGGGCCTACGAGCAGTACTTC
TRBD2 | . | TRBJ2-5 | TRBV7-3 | CASSSSGGTIETQYF | TGTGCCAGCAGCTCTAGCGGGGGGACGATAGAGACCCAGTACTTC
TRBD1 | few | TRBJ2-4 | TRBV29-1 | CSVGTGAENIQYF | TGCAGCGTAGGCACAGGGGCGGAAAACATTCAGTACTTC
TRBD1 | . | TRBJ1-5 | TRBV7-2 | CASSFMTGGSNQPQHF | TGTGCCAGCAGCTTTATGACAGGGGGAAGCAATCAGCCCCAGCATTTT
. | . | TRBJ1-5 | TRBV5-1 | CASSLGGQDSNQPQHF | TGCGCCAGCAGCTTGGGTGGGCAGGACAGCAATCAGCCCCAGCATTTT
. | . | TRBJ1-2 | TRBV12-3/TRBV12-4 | CASSFGDAYGYTF | TGTGCCAGCAGTTTCGGGGACGCCTATGGCTACACCTTC
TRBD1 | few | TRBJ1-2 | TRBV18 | CASSPGTDKKLNYGYTF | TGTGCCAGCTCACCAGGGACAGATAAAAAACTTAACTATGGCTACACCTTC
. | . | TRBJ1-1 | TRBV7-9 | CASRNFREDTEAFF | TGTGCCAGCAGGAATTTCAGGGAGGACACTGAAGCTTTCTTT
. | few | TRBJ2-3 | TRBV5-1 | CASRMRGASTDTQYF | TGCGCCAGCAGGATGCGCGGGGCCAGCACAGATACGCAGTATTTT
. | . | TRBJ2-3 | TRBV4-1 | CASSQDNGLVGTDTQYF | TGCGCCAGCAGCCAAGATAACGGCCTAGTGGGGACAGATACGCAGTATTTT
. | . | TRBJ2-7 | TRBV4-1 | CASSDGRYEQYF | TGCGCCAGCAGCGACGGACGATACGAGCAGTACTTC
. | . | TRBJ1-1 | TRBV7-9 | CASSLGSYRLEAFF | TGTGCCAGCAGCTTAGGATCATACAGGCTTGAAGCTTTCTTT
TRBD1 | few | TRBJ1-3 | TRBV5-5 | CASRRGQGAPLSGNTIYF | TGTGCCAGCAGACGCGGACAGGGCGCCCCCCTCTCTGGAAACACCATATATTTT
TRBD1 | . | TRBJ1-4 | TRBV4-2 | CASSQGTGANEKLFF | TGTGCCAGCAGCCAAGGGACAGGGGCCAATGAAAAACTGTTTTTT
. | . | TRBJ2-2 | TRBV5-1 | CASSLIGIANTGELFF | TGCGCCAGCAGCTTGATTGGGATTGCGAACACCGGGGAGCTGTTTTTT
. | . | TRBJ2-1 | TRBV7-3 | CASSLGVGSYNEQFF | TGTGCCAGCAGCCTCGGGGTCGGGTCCTACAATGAGCAGTTCTTC
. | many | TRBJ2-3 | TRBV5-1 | CASSPVGRGRTDTQYF | TGCGCCAGCTCGCCCGTCGGGCGGGGACGCACAGATACGCAGTATTTT
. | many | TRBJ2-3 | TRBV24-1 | CATSDFSTSLTTDTQYF | TGTGCCACCAGTGATTTTTCTACATCTCTGACCACAGATACGCAGTATTTT
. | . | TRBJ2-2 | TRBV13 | CASSPPIAGAGELFF | TGTGCCAGCAGCCCCCCTATCGCAGGAGCGGGGGAGCTGTTTTTT
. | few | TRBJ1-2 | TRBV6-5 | CASLDTGLSNYGYTF | TGTGCCAGCCTTGACACAGGGTTGAGTAACTATGGCTACACCTTC